This is a list of T cell receptor beta chains from one sample in a study of blood T cell repertoires in COVID-19. Produced via immunoSEQ multiplex PCR; TCRdb's table is partial and in-frame only. The table includes under 300,000 clones, approximately 83% detected once. Source material: peripheral blood. The receptors come from a woman in her seventies with acute or convalescent COVID-19. Both conserved end residues are part of each CDR3. A D gene is named only where the DNA matches it firmly. Clone size appears in some rows only: once, few, many, or a class for an expanded clone.

TRBJ2-2	TRBV5-1	TRBD1	NA	TGCGCCAGCAGCATCACGGGACAGTCGAACACCGGGGAGCTGTTTTTT	CASSITGQSNTGELFF
TRBJ2-3	TRBV7-6	TRBD1	NA	TGTGCCAGCAGCCCCACGGGACAGGGCACAGATACGCAGTATTTT	CASSPTGQGTDTQYF
TRBJ2-3	TRBV19	NA	NA	TGTGCCAGTAAAATGGGAGGTACGCAGTATTTT	CASKMGGTQYF
TRBJ2-3	TRBV5-1	NA	NA	TGCGCCAGCAGCTTCCGCGGCCAAGCCCCAGATACGCAGTATTTT	CASSFRGQAPDTQYF
TRBJ1-1	TRBV7-9	NA	once	TGTGCCAGCAGCTCAGGGGAGAGAACTGAAGCTTTCTTT	CASSSGERTEAFF
TRBJ1-2	TRBV3-1/TRBV3-2	NA	NA	TGTGCCAGCAGCCAAGACGTAACAGGGAAGCGTGGCTATGGCTACACCTTC	CASSQDVTGKRGYGYTF
TRBJ1-3	TRBV30	TRBD1	NA	TGTGCCTGCCCAGGGGGCTCTGGAAACACCATATATTTT	CACPGGSGNTIYF
TRBJ2-2	TRBV7-8	NA	NA	TGTGCCAGCAGCCGCAGGGACTTGACCAACACCGGGGAGCTGTTTTTT	CASSRRDLTNTGELFF
TRBJ1-1	TRBV11-2	NA	NA	TGTGCCAGCAGCTTAGCAGCATACGGGGGGGAAGCTTTCTTT	CASSLAAYGGEAFF
TRBJ1-6	TRBV3-1/TRBV3-2	TRBD1	NA	TGTGCCAGCAGCCAAGCAGGGGGCTCGGGTTCACCCCTCCACTTT	CASSQAGGSGSPLHF
TRBJ1-1	TRBV5-5	TRBD1	NA	TGTGCCAGCAGGAGCGACAGGGGAGTTTACACTGAAGCTTTCTTT	CASRSDRGVYTEAFF
TRBJ1-2	TRBV2	TRBD1	NA	TGTGCCAGCCGAGCCCTTTCCCGGGACAGGGAAGGGGCTAACTATGGCTACACCTTC	CASRALSRDREGANYGYTF
TRBJ2-3	TRBV30	NA	once	TGTGCCTGGAAGTTAGCGGTAAGCACAGATACGCAGTATTTT	CAWKLAVSTDTQYF
TRBJ2-3	TRBV5-4	NA	NA	TGTGCCAGCAGCTTGGGGACCACAGCGGGAGATACGCAGTATTTT	CASSLGTTAGDTQYF
TRBJ2-7	TRBV13	NA	once	TGTGCCAGCAGCAAACGCAGGTCCTACGAGCAGTACTTC	CASSKRRSYEQYF
TRBJ2-5	TRBV2	TRBD2	NA	TGTGCCAGCAGAGAAGCGGGGGGGCCGGAGACCCAGTACTTC	CASREAGGPETQYF
TRBJ1-5	TRBV7-8	TRBD1	NA	TGTGCCAGCAGCCTGGACAGGAGGGGCTCCCAGCATTTT	CASSLDRRGSQHF
TRBJ1-2	TRBV6-1	NA	NA	TGTGCCAGCAGTGAAGAATTGAGAGGGTACGGCTATGGCTACACCTTC	CASSEELRGYGYGYTF
TRBJ2-5	TRBV28	NA	NA	TGTGCCAGTGGAACAGGTGTCCAAGAGACCCAGTACTTC	CASGTGVQETQYF
TRBJ1-5	TRBV24-1	TRBD1	NA	TGTGCCACCAGTGATCCCGGGACAGGGGGATACCAGCCCCAGCATTTT	CATSDPGTGGYQPQHF
TRBJ1-3	TRBV19	NA	NA	TGTGCCAGTAGAGACAGGCTGCTCTACTCTGGAAACACCATATATTTT	CASRDRLLYSGNTIYF
TRBJ2-7	TRBV6-7	NA	NA	TGTGCCAGATACGAAACCTTGAGCGAGCAGTACTTC	CARYETLSEQYF
TRBJ2-1	TRBV7-9	NA	NA	TGTGCCAGCAGCTTAGCCCGCAATGAGCAGTTCTTC	CASSLARNEQFF
TRBJ1-4	TRBV19	TRBD1	NA	TGTGCCAGCGGGGACAGGGTGGATGAAAAACTGTTTTTT	CASGDRVDEKLFF
TRBJ2-7	TRBV2	NA	NA	TGTGCCAGCAGAGCAGAGCGTTACGAGCAGTACTTC	CASRAERYEQYF
TRBJ2-2	TRBV12-3/TRBV12-4	NA	NA	TGTGCCAGCAGTCTCCAGTTGTACGGGGAGCTGTTTTTT	CASSLQLYGELFF
TRBJ2-3	TRBV6-1	TRBD2	once	TGTGCCAGCAGCGAACCCCTTTCGGGGGGGCCTACAGATACGCAGTATTTT	CASSEPLSGGPTDTQYF
TRBJ1-5	TRBV9	TRBD1	once	TGTGCCAGCAGCGTAAAGACAGGGGTTAGCAATCAGCCCCAGCATTTT	CASSVKTGVSNQPQHF
TRBJ1-1	TRBV11-2	NA	NA	TGTGCCAGCAGCCCGGGCAGGGCGGACACTGAAGCTTTCTTT	CASSPGRADTEAFF
TRBJ1-2	TRBV5-1	TRBD1	few	TGCGCCAGCAGCTGGGGGACAGGAAGCAACTATGGCTACACCTTC	CASSWGTGSNYGYTF
TRBJ2-7	TRBV11-2	NA	NA	TGTGCCAGCAGCTTAACAGGGACCTACGAGCAGTACTTC	CASSLTGTYEQYF
TRBJ1-5	TRBV30	NA	few	TGTGCCTGGAGTCCCCAGGGTAATCAGCCCCAGCATTTT	CAWSPQGNQPQHF
TRBJ2-7	TRBV20-1	NA	NA	TGCAGTGCTAGTATACCTCGAAGCTGGGAGCAGTACTTC	CSASIPRSWEQYF
TRBJ1-1	TRBV6-5	TRBD1	NA	TGTGCCAGCAGTTACTCCTACAGGGGGAACACTGAAGCTTTCTTT	CASSYSYRGNTEAFF
TRBJ1-6	TRBV5-1	NA	NA	TGCGCCAGCAGCTTATGGAGACAGTCGAATTCACCCCTCCACTTT	CASSLWRQSNSPLHF
TRBJ2-1	TRBV12-5	TRBD2	few	TGTGCTAGTGGTTTGGGACTAGCGTCAGATGAGCAGTTCTTC	CASGLGLASDEQFF
TRBJ1-4	TRBV11-2	TRBD1	NA	TGTGCCAGCAGCTTCGGGACAGACCCAACTAATGAAAAACTGTTTTTT	CASSFGTDPTNEKLFF